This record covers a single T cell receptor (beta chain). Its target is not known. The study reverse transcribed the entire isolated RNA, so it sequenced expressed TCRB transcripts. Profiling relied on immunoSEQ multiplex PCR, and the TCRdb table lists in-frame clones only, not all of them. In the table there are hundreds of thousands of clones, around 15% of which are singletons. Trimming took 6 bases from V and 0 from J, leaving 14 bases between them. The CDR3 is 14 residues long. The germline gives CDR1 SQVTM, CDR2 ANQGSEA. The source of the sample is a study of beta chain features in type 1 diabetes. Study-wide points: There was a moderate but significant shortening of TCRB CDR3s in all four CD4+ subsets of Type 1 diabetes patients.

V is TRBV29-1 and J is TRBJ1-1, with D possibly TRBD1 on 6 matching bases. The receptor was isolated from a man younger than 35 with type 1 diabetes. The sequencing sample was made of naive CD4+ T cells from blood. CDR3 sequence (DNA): TGCAGCGTCCTTAAGACAGGCCTGAACACTGAAGCTTTCTTT. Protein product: CSVLKTGLNTEAFF.